This is a list of T cell receptor beta chains from one sample in a study of T cells in Graves' hyperthyroidism and ophthalmopathy. In TCRdb, the multiplex PCR reads were re-called with MiXCR into one record per CDR3 protein. The sample contains around 300,000 distinct CDR3 sequences, approximately 21% of which appear only once. The source material was blood. Receptors originate from a man between 25 and 39 years old with Graves' ophthalmopathy. The CDR3 runs from the conserved cysteine through the conserved F or W. Fields, in order: clone size, D gene, J gene, V gene, CDR3 protein, CDR3 DNA. A D gene is named only where the DNA matches it firmly. The size of a clone is reported for some rows only, either as once, few or many, or as a class for expanded clones.

clone_size: many; d_call: TRBD1; j_call: TRBJ2-7; v_call: TRBV11-2; cdr3_aa: CASSLPTGRGSYEQYF; cdr3_nt: TGTGCCAGCAGCTTACCGACAGGGAGAGGATCCTACGAGCAGTACTTC
clone_size: few; d_call: NA; j_call: TRBJ2-1; v_call: TRBV11-1; cdr3_aa: CASSPGLTNNEQFF; cdr3_nt: TGCGCCAGCAGCCCCGGGCTTACCAACAATGAGCAGTTCTTC
clone_size: many; d_call: NA; j_call: TRBJ2-2; v_call: TRBV11-3; cdr3_aa: CASSWPGGATNTGELFF; cdr3_nt: TGTGCCAGCAGCTGGCCGGGGGGCGCAACGAACACCGGGGAGCTGTTTTTT
clone_size: many; d_call: TRBD2; j_call: TRBJ2-1; v_call: TRBV20-1; cdr3_aa: CSARGLAGGQDNEQFF; cdr3_nt: TGCAGTGCTAGGGGACTAGCGGGAGGTCAAGACAATGAGCAGTTCTTC
clone_size: NA; d_call: NA; j_call: TRBJ2-1; v_call: TRBV6-5; cdr3_aa: CASSLTPESSYNEQFF; cdr3_nt: TGTGCCAGCAGTTTGACCCCAGAGAGCTCCTACAATGAGCAGTTCTTC
clone_size: NA; d_call: TRBD2; j_call: TRBJ2-7; v_call: TRBV2; cdr3_aa: CASSLLAGKGEQYF; cdr3_nt: TGTGCCAGCAGTTTACTAGCGGGAAAAGGCGAGCAGTACTTC
clone_size: NA; d_call: NA; j_call: TRBJ1-2; v_call: TRBV24-1; cdr3_aa: CATSEPGLNYGYTF; cdr3_nt: TGTGCCACCAGCGAGCCGGGGCTTAACTATGGCTACACCTTC
clone_size: NA; d_call: NA; j_call: TRBJ2-7; v_call: TRBV28; cdr3_aa: CASRERLYEQYF; cdr3_nt: TGTGCCAGCAGGGAGCGACTCTACGAGCAGTACTTC
clone_size: NA; d_call: NA; j_call: TRBJ1-4; v_call: TRBV5-1; cdr3_aa: CASSLMDSSNEKLFF; cdr3_nt: TGCGCCAGCAGCTTGATGGACAGCTCCAATGAAAAACTGTTTTTT
clone_size: NA; d_call: TRBD2; j_call: TRBJ2-7; v_call: TRBV7-6; cdr3_aa: CASSRSVPGLAGYEQYF; cdr3_nt: TGTGCCAGCAGCCGATCAGTCCCGGGACTAGCGGGATACGAGCAGTACTTC
clone_size: NA; d_call: NA; j_call: TRBJ1-3; v_call: TRBV27; cdr3_aa: CASSSAGAGNTIYF; cdr3_nt: TGTGCCAGCAGTTCAGCAGGGGCAGGAAACACCATATATTTT
clone_size: few; d_call: NA; j_call: TRBJ1-1; v_call: TRBV7-6; cdr3_aa: CASSLVGYNTEAFF; cdr3_nt: TGTGCCAGCAGCTTAGTAGGGTATAACACTGAAGCTTTCTTT
clone_size: once; d_call: TRBD1; j_call: TRBJ1-1; v_call: TRBV19; cdr3_aa: CASSIAGTGLMNTEAFF; cdr3_nt: TGTGCCAGTAGTATAGCCGGGACAGGGTTGATGAACACTGAAGCTTTCTTT
clone_size: many; d_call: TRBD1; j_call: TRBJ1-6; v_call: TRBV11-2; cdr3_aa: CASSRGQGAADSPLHF; cdr3_nt: TGTGCCAGCAGCAGAGGACAGGGGGCTGCGGATTCACCCCTCCACTTT
clone_size: NA; d_call: NA; j_call: TRBJ1-1; v_call: TRBV2; cdr3_aa: CASTNTATEAFF; cdr3_nt: TGTGCCAGCACTAACACTGCCACTGAAGCTTTCTTT
clone_size: many; d_call: NA; j_call: TRBJ1-2; v_call: TRBV3-1; cdr3_aa: CASSQGSGGAYGYTF; cdr3_nt: TGTGCCAGCAGCCAAGGGTCGGGGGGAGCCTATGGCTACACCTTC
clone_size: many; d_call: TRBD2; j_call: TRBJ2-1; v_call: TRBV20-1; cdr3_aa: CSASGAWGGGSEQFF; cdr3_nt: TGCAGTGCTAGCGGGGCCTGGGGGGGGGGGAGTGAGCAGTTCTTC
clone_size: NA; d_call: NA; j_call: TRBJ2-1; v_call: TRBV20-1; cdr3_aa: CSAEGQTTYNEQFF; cdr3_nt: TGCAGTGCGGAAGGGCAAACTACCTACAATGAGCAGTTCTTC
clone_size: few; d_call: NA; j_call: TRBJ2-1; v_call: TRBV5-6; cdr3_aa: CASSFGTPGVGFF; cdr3_nt: TGTGCCAGCAGCTTTGGGACTCCCGGAGTCGGGTTCTTC
clone_size: many; d_call: NA; j_call: TRBJ1-1; v_call: TRBV27; cdr3_aa: CASSPTEPTEAFF; cdr3_nt: TGTGCCAGCAGTCCGACAGAGCCGACTGAAGCTTTCTTT
clone_size: NA; d_call: NA; j_call: TRBJ2-6; v_call: TRBV7-3; cdr3_aa: CASSPTGIRGGANVLTF; cdr3_nt: TGTGCCAGCAGTCCAACAGGGATTCGCGGTGGGGCCAACGTCCTGACTTTC
clone_size: many; d_call: NA; j_call: TRBJ2-3; v_call: TRBV20-1; cdr3_aa: CSARFVADTQYF; cdr3_nt: TGCAGTGCTAGATTTGTGGCAGATACGCAGTATTTT
clone_size: few; d_call: NA; j_call: TRBJ2-1; v_call: TRBV7-3; cdr3_aa: CASSLRGQGFNEQFF; cdr3_nt: TGTGCCAGCAGCTTAAGGGGGCAGGGATTTAATGAGCAGTTCTTC
clone_size: few; d_call: NA; j_call: TRBJ2-6; v_call: TRBV5-1; cdr3_aa: CASSLGPTQGGANVLTF; cdr3_nt: TGCGCCAGCAGCTTGGGACCCACCCAAGGAGGGGCCAACGTCCTGACTTTC
clone_size: NA; d_call: NA; j_call: TRBJ1-2; v_call: TRBV20-1; cdr3_aa: CSALPQLNYGYTF; cdr3_nt: TGCAGTGCTCTTCCCCAGCTGAACTATGGCTACACCTTC
clone_size: NA; d_call: NA; j_call: TRBJ2-7; v_call: TRBV9; cdr3_aa: CASSPGSSLTYEQYF; cdr3_nt: TGTGCCAGCAGCCCGGGGTCGAGTCTCACCTACGAGCAGTACTTC
clone_size: few; d_call: NA; j_call: TRBJ2-1; v_call: TRBV5-1; cdr3_aa: CASSSGVTNEQFF; cdr3_nt: TGCGCCAGCAGCTCCGGGGTCACTAATGAGCAGTTCTTC
clone_size: few; d_call: NA; j_call: TRBJ1-5; v_call: TRBV12-3/TRBV12-4; cdr3_aa: CASSAGANQPQHF; cdr3_nt: TGTGCCAGCAGTGCGGGTGCCAATCAGCCCCAGCATTTT
clone_size: NA; d_call: NA; j_call: TRBJ1-4; v_call: TRBV18; cdr3_aa: CAGSPGGTGGEKLFF; cdr3_nt: TGTGCCGGCTCACCGGGGGGGACCGGCGGTGAAAAACTGTTTTTT
clone_size: few; d_call: NA; j_call: TRBJ2-3; v_call: TRBV7-3; cdr3_aa: CASSFRDGDTQYF; cdr3_nt: TGTGCCAGCAGCTTCCGCGATGGAGATACGCAGTATTTT
clone_size: NA; d_call: NA; j_call: TRBJ2-5; v_call: TRBV5-4; cdr3_aa: CASSSGGIQETQYF; cdr3_nt: TGTGCCAGCAGTTCGGGCGGGATACAAGAGACCCAGTACTTC
clone_size: many; d_call: NA; j_call: TRBJ2-5; v_call: TRBV7-9; cdr3_aa: CASSEQETQYF; cdr3_nt: TGTGCCAGCAGCGAGCAAGAGACCCAGTACTTC
clone_size: few; d_call: TRBD2; j_call: TRBJ2-5; v_call: TRBV24-1; cdr3_aa: CATSDGLAGGGETQYF; cdr3_nt: TGTGCCACCAGTGATGGGCTAGCGGGAGGCGGGGAGACCCAGTACTTC
clone_size: few; d_call: TRBD2; j_call: TRBJ2-5; v_call: TRBV4-1; cdr3_aa: CASSQPSAGGGETQYF; cdr3_nt: TGCGCCAGCAGCCAACCATCGGCGGGAGGAGGGGAGACCCAGTACTTC
clone_size: few; d_call: TRBD2; j_call: TRBJ2-1; v_call: TRBV11-2; cdr3_aa: CASSITSGTTYNEQFF; cdr3_nt: TGTGCCAGCAGCATAACTAGCGGTACTACCTACAATGAGCAGTTCTTC
clone_size: few; d_call: TRBD2; j_call: TRBJ2-7; v_call: TRBV9; cdr3_aa: CASSVASGIPNYEQYF; cdr3_nt: TGTGCCAGCAGCGTAGCTAGCGGAATACCAAACTACGAGCAGTACTTC
clone_size: many; d_call: NA; j_call: TRBJ2-3; v_call: TRBV11-2; cdr3_aa: CASSLRSGGSTDTQYF; cdr3_nt: TGTGCCAGCAGCTTACGAAGCGGAGGGAGCACAGATACGCAGTATTTT
clone_size: many; d_call: NA; j_call: TRBJ2-2; v_call: TRBV12-3/TRBV12-4; cdr3_aa: CASSLRGGRTGELFF; cdr3_nt: TGTGCCAGCAGTTTAAGGGGGGGTAGGACCGGGGAGCTGTTTTTT
clone_size: NA; d_call: TRBD2; j_call: TRBJ2-2; v_call: TRBV2; cdr3_aa: CASSERVSGGRTGELFF; cdr3_nt: TGTGCCAGCAGTGAAAGAGTATCGGGGGGTCGAACCGGGGAGCTGTTTTTT